These 10 T cell receptor beta chains came from one sample sequenced in a study of cytomegalovirus exposure and HLA in healthy donors. The PCR had 60 Vbeta and 13 Jbeta primers. TCRdb's copy holds only in-frame clones and misses some; the assay was immunoSEQ multiplex PCR. The sample includes more than 95,000 clones, 80% to 90% of them seen just once. Specimen: PBMCs. The receptors were sampled from a woman aged 40 to 55 in good health and CMV-seropositive.

DNA of the CDR3: TGTGCCAGCAGCGTTAGCGGGAGGTTTATAGATACGCAGTATTTT. Its translation: CASSVSGRFIDTQYF. The chain employs TRBV7-9 and TRBJ2-3; 10 nucleotides match TRBD2. The germline V gene encodes CDR1 SEHNR and CDR2 FQNEAQ (reference sequence). V lost 5 bases, J lost 5 bases, and 7 bases stayed unmatched. There are 15 residues in the CDR3.

The V and J genes are TRBV5-1 and TRBJ2-5; D not certain. Germline V lookup: CDR1 SGHRS, CDR2 YFSETQ. The ends were cut back, 4 bases at V and 5 bases at J, with 12 bases in the middle. The CDR3 sequence is 13 residues long. The CDR3 DNA follows: TGCGCCAGCAGCCCCGACAATGCGGAGACCCAGTACTTC. It encodes CASSPDNAETQYF.

This clone was counted a single time. The chain carries TRBV9 and TRBJ2-3; 7 bases line up with TRBD2. The trim removed 3 bases at V and 5 bases at J, leaving 18 bases unmatched. The length of the CDR3 is 18 residues. CDR1 and CDR2 from the germline V gene are SGDLS and YYNGEE. CDR3 bases: TGTGCCAGCAGCGGGATGTCTTTACTAGCGCCTCCGGGAGATACGCAGTATTTT. Translating it yields CASSGMSLLAPPGDTQYF.

This chain connects TRBV9 to TRBJ2-5; TRBD2 agrees at 8 bases. V lost 3 bases to trimming and J lost 3 bases; unmatched junction nucleotides: 1. CDR1 is SGDLS and CDR2 is YYNGEE in the germline V gene. The CDR3 is made up of 13 amino acids. The CDR3 reads CASSAGGEETQYF. CDR3 nucleotides: TGTGCCAGCAGCGCCGGGGGGGAAGAGACCCAGTACTTC.

The chain is built from TRBV2 and TRBJ2-5, with 9 nucleotides matching TRBD2. The DNA end is a closer match to TRBJ2-7, so the J assignment may be wrong. Germline V gives CDR1 SNHLY, CDR2 FYNNEI. This CDR3 has 15 residues. CDR3 DNA sequence: TGTGCCAGCAGTGAAGGACTAGCGGTACTCTACGAGCAGTACTTC. Translation gives CASSEGLAVLYEQYF.

The chain couples TRBV7-8 to TRBJ2-1, with TRBD2 identical over 14 bases. In germline, CDR1 is SGHVS, CDR2 FQNEAQ. Unmatched junction bases numbered 12, after V lost 5 bases and J lost 9 bases. The CDR3 totals 17 residues. The CDR3 region is CASSPRGTSGSGSEQFF. The CDR3 bases are TGTGCCAGCAGCCCTAGGGGGACTAGCGGGAGCGGGAGTGAGCAGTTCTTC.

This clone was counted a few times. The chain couples TRBV6-6 to TRBJ1-1; D possibly corresponds to TRBD1 (5 bases). The germline CDR1 and CDR2 sequences are MNHNY and SVGAGI (reference sequence). Trimming left V 6 bases short and J 4 bases short, with 9 bases between. This CDR3 comprises 12 residues. CDR3 region: CASSSDSTEAFF. In nucleotides, the CDR3 is TGTGCCAGCAGCTCCGACAGCACTGAAGCTTTCTTT.

V gene TRBV5-1 combines with J gene TRBJ1-1; TRBD1 might be the D (6 bases). Germline CDR1 SGHRS, CDR2 YFSETQ. Between the trimmed V and J ends, which lost 4 bases and 0 bases, there was a span of 7 bases. CDR3 size: 13 residues. The CDR3 loop reads CASSRTVNTEAFF. The CDR3 coding sequence is TGCGCCAGCAGCCGGACAGTGAACACTGAAGCTTTCTTT.

The chain links TRBV28 to TRBJ2-7; 7 positions agree with TRBD1. The CDR3 sequence is 14 residues long. Trimming took 4 bases from V and 0 from J; bases not matched to a gene: 3. Germline values: CDR1 MDHEN, CDR2 SYDVKM. CDR3 coding DNA: TGTGCCAGCAGTTCGACAGGGCCCTCCTACGAGCAGTACTTC. Protein: CASSSTGPSYEQYF. The full variable domain, completed using reference TRBV28 and TRBJ2-7, is DVKVTQSSRYLVKRTGEKVFLECVQDMDHENMFWYRQDPGLGLRLIYFSYDVKMKEKGDIPEGYSVSREKKERFSLILESASTNQTSMYLCASSSTGPSYEQYFGPGTRLTVT.

The rearrangement links TRBV29-1 to TRBJ2-5; 12 positions match TRBD2. Per germline, CDR1 SQVTM and CDR2 ANQGSEA. J gave up 4 bases and V 7 bases, and 4 bases lay outside the gene matches. The CDR3 has 13 residues. CDR3: CSGLAGVGETQYF. CDR3 nucleotides: TGCAGCGGACTAGCGGGAGTGGGAGAGACCCAGTACTTC.